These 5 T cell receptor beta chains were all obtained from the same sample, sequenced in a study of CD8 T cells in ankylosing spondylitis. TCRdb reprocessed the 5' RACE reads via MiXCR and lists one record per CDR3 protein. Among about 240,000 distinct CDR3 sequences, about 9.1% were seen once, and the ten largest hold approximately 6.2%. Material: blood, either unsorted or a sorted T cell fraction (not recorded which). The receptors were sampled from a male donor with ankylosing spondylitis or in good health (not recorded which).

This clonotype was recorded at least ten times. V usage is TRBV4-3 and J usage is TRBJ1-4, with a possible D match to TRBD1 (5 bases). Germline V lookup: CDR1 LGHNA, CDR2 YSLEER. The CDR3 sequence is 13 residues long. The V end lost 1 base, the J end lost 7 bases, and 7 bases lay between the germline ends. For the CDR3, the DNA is TGCGCCAGCAGCCAAGTGACAGCTGAAAAACTGTTTTTT. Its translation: CASSQVTAEKLFF.

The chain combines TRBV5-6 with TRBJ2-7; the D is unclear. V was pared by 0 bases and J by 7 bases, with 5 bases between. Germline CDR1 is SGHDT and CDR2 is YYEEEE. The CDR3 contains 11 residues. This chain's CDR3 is CASSLGPEQYF. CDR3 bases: TGTGCCAGCAGCTTGGGTCCAGAGCAGTACTTC.

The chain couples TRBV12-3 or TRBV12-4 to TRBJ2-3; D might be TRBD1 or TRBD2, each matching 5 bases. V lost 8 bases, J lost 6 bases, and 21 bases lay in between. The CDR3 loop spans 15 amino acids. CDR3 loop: CASRGGDSTADTQYF. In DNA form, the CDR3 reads TGTGCCAGCCGTGGGGGTGATTCGACCGCGGATACGCAGTATTTT.

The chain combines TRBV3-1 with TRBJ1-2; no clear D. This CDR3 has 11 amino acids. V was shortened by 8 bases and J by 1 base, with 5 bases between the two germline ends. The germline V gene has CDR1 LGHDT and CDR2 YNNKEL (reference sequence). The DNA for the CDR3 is TGTGCCAGCGCCAATAACTATGGCTACACCTTC. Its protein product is CASANNYGYTF.

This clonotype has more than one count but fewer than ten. CDR3 protein: CASSISGTGGRTGELFF. CDR3 in DNA: TGTGCCAGCAGCATATCCGGGACAGGGGGCCGCACCGGGGAGCTGTTTTTT. The chain carries TRBV9 and TRBJ2-2, with TRBD1 identical over 12 bases. From germline, CDR1 is SGDLS and CDR2 YYNGEE. The CDR3 runs to 17 residues. J was trimmed by 4 bases and V by 4 bases; bases with no gene match: 8.